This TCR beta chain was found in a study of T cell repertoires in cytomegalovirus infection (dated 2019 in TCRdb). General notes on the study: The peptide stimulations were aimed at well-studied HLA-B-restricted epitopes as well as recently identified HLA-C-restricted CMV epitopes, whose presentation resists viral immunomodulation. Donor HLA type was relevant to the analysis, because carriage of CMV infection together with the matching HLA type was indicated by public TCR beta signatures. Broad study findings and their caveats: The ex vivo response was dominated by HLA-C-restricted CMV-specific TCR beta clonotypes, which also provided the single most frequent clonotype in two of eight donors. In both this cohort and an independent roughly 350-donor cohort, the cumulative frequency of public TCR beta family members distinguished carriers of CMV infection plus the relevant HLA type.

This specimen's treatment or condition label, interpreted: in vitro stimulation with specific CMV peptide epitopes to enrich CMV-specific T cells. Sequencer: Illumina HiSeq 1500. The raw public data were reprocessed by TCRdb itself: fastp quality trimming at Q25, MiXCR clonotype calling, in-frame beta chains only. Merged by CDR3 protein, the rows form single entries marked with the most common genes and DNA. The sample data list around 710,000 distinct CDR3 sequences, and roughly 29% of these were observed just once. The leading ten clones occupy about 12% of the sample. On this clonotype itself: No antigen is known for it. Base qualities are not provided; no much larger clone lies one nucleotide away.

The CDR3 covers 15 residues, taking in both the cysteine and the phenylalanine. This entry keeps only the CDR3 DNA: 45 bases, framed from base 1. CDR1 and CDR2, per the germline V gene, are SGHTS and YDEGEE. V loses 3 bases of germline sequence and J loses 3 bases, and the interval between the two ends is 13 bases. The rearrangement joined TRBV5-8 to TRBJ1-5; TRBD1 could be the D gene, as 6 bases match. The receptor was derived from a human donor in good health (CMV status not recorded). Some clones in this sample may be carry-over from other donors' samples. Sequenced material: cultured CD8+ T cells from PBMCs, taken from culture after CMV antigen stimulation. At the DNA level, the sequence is TGTGCCAGCAGCTCAAGACAGGTACTCAATCAGCCCCAGCATTTT. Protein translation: CASSSRQVLNQPQHF.